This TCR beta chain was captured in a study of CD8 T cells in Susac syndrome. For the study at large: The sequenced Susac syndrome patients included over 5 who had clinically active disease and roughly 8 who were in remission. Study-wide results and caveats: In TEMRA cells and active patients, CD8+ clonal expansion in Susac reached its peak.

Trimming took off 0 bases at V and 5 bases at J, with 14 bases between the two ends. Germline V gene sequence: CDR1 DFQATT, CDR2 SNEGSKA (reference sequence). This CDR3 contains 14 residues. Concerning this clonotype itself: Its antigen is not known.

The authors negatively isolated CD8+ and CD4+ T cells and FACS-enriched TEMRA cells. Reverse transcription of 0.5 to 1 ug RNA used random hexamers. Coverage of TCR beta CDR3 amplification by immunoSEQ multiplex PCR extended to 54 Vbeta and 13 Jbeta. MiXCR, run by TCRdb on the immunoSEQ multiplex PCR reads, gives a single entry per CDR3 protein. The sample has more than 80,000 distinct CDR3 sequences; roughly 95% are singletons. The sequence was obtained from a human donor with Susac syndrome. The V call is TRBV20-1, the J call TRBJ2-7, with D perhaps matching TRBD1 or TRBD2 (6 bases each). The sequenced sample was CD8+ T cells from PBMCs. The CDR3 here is CSARDNREVNEQYF. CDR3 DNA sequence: TGCAGTGCTAGAGATAACAGGGAGGTGAACGAGCAGTACTTC.